The rows below give T cell receptor beta chains drawn from one sample of a study of blood T cell repertoires in COVID-19. The method was immunoSEQ multiplex PCR; TCRdb's version includes in-frame clones alone and lacks a portion of them. Counted here are 150,000 to 200,000 clones, 93% occurring once; the ten biggest clones make up roughly 2%. Sequences were obtained from peripheral blood. These receptors were collected from a woman between 55 and 75 years old with COVID-19, enrolled during active disease. The CDR3 runs from the conserved cysteine through the conserved F or W. The D gene is left open where the match is weak. Where a row states a size, it is once, few, many or the class of an expanded clone; other rows omit it.

size,D,V,J,DNA,CDR3
NA,TRBD1,TRBV7-2,TRBJ1-1,TGTGCCAGCAGCCGTGACAGGGGTGCTGAAGCTTTCTTT,CASSRDRGAEAFF
NA,NA,TRBV29-1,TRBJ1-2,TGCAGCGTCGAACAGGGTTCCAACTATGGCTACACCTTC,CSVEQGSNYGYTF
NA,TRBD2,TRBV11-3,TRBJ2-4,TGTGCCAGCAGCCGGGAGGAGTGGGACATTCAGTACTTC,CASSREEWDIQYF
NA,NA,TRBV29-1,TRBJ1-4,TGCAGCGTTGAGATGGACATCGGGGAAAAACTGTTTTTT,CSVEMDIGEKLFF
NA,TRBD1,TRBV6-5,TRBJ2-6,TGTGCCAGCGGGACAGGGCACTCTGGGGCCAACGTCCTGACTTTC,CASGTGHSGANVLTF
NA,NA,TRBV5-8,TRBJ1-2,TGTGCCAGCAGCCCTAGGGGAGGGATCGGCTACACCTTC,CASSPRGGIGYTF
few,NA,TRBV2,TRBJ2-5,TGTGCCAGCAGCGATCAGCGTAGCCAAGAGACCCAGTACTTC,CASSDQRSQETQYF
few,TRBD1,TRBV9,TRBJ1-2,TGTGCCAGCACCGACAGGGTGTATGGCTACACCTTC,CASTDRVYGYTF
NA,NA,TRBV2,TRBJ1-5,TGTGCCAGCAGTGAAGGGGGGGGCGGGCAGCCCCAGCATTTT,CASSEGGGGQPQHF
NA,TRBD1,TRBV12-5,TRBJ1-1,TGTGCTAGTGGTTCCCAGGGGGCGAACACTGAAGCTTTCTTT,CASGSQGANTEAFF
NA,TRBD1,TRBV19,TRBJ2-2,TGTGCCAGTAGCAAACAGGGGGCGAGAACCGGGGAGCTGTTTTTT,CASSKQGARTGELFF
NA,NA,TRBV18,TRBJ2-1,TGTGCCAGCTCACCGGGACAAATCCATGAGCAGTTCTTC,CASSPGQIHEQFF
NA,TRBD2,TRBV27,TRBJ2-7,TGTGCCAGCAGTAGCGGGGTAACCTACGAGCAGTACTTC,CASSSGVTYEQYF
NA,NA,TRBV7-7,TRBJ1-1,TGTGCCAGCAGCTCCTCGAGAGGCACTGAAGCTTTCTTT,CASSSSRGTEAFF
NA,TRBD1,TRBV18,TRBJ1-2,TGTGCCAGCTCACCGCGGACAGGGGTCGGCTACACCTTC,CASSPRTGVGYTF
NA,TRBD1,TRBV4-3,TRBJ1-4,TGCGCCAGCAGCCAATCCAGGACAGGGATTGAAAAACTGTTTTTT,CASSQSRTGIEKLFF
NA,TRBD1,TRBV6-2/TRBV6-3,TRBJ1-2,TGTGCCAGCAGTTACCCGGGACAGCCAACTGAGCAGGGCTACACCTTC,CASSYPGQPTEQGYTF
NA,NA,TRBV27,TRBJ1-2,TGTGCCAGCAGTTTGGGCCGCCTAGGGGGAGTTGGCTACACCTTC,CASSLGRLGGVGYTF
NA,NA,TRBV4-3,TRBJ1-4,TGCGCCAGCAGCCAAGATCAGGGTAGGGAAAAACTGTTTTTT,CASSQDQGREKLFF
once,NA,TRBV5-6,TRBJ1-2,TGTGCCAGCAGCTTGGGGACAACCAGTGCACACTATGGCTACACCTTC,CASSLGTTSAHYGYTF
NA,NA,TRBV7-8,TRBJ2-1,TGTGCCAGCAGCGCCTTCATAGAGTACAATGAGCAGTTCTTC,CASSAFIEYNEQFF
NA,TRBD2,TRBV5-4,TRBJ2-5,TGTGCCAGCAGCCAACTCTCGGGGGGGGAGACCCAGTACTTC,CASSQLSGGETQYF
once,NA,TRBV7-2,TRBJ1-5,TGTGCCAGCAGCCCTAGGACAGTTAATCAGCCCCAGCATTTT,CASSPRTVNQPQHF
NA,NA,TRBV7-2,TRBJ1-5,TGTGCCAGCAGCTTAGTTGGAGGGAGCAATCAGCCCCAGCATTTT,CASSLVGGSNQPQHF
NA,NA,TRBV28,TRBJ2-2,TGTGCCAGCAGTCCTCTTGACACCGGGGAGCTGTTTTTT,CASSPLDTGELFF
NA,NA,TRBV14,TRBJ1-4,TGTGCCAGCAGTACGGACCCAAGACAGCCGGGGGATGGGGATGAAAAACTGTTTTTT,CASSTDPRQPGDGDEKLFF
NA,TRBD1,TRBV25-1,TRBJ1-4,TGTGCCAGCAGTGAATGGACAGGGCCTCACGACACTAATGAAAAACTGTTTTTT,CASSEWTGPHDTNEKLFF
NA,TRBD2,TRBV7-3,TRBJ2-1,TGTGCCAGCAGCTTAAGCACTAGCGGGGATGGGCAGTTCTTC,CASSLSTSGDGQFF
NA,TRBD1,TRBV20-1,TRBJ1-2,TGCAGTGCTAGTCGTCTTGGGACAGGGGTTTTCACCTACACCTTC,CSASRLGTGVFTYTF
NA,NA,TRBV27,TRBJ1-2,TGTGCCAGCAGGCGGACAGTCAACTATGGCTACACCTTC,CASRRTVNYGYTF
few,NA,TRBV14,TRBJ2-1,TGTGCCAGCAGCCAAGAGCTCCGCGGCCGGGAGCAGTTCTTC,CASSQELRGREQFF
NA,TRBD1,TRBV5-1,TRBJ2-2,TGCGCCAGCAGCTCCGGACAGGGGAGGGCCCGGGAGCTGTTTTTT,CASSSGQGRARELFF
NA,NA,TRBV7-9,TRBJ2-3,TGTGCCAGCAACGTGGCTCGCACAGATACGCAGTATTTT,CASNVARTDTQYF
NA,NA,TRBV3-1/TRBV3-2,TRBJ1-2,TGTGCCAGCAGCCGGCCGGGTCCCTATGGCTACACCTTC,CASSRPGPYGYTF
NA,NA,TRBV6-1,TRBJ2-5,TGTGCCAGCAGTGAAGCAGTGTGGGGGGGCACAGAGACCCAGTACTTC,CASSEAVWGGTETQYF
NA,NA,TRBV19,TRBJ2-2,TGTGCCAGTAGTCAGGGGAACACCGGGGAGCTGTTTTTT,CASSQGNTGELFF
NA,NA,TRBV5-4,TRBJ2-2,TGTGCCAGCAGCTTACAGGGTACCGGGGAGCTGTTTTTT,CASSLQGTGELFF